This TCR beta chain originates from a study of glioma-infiltrating T cells after dendritic cell vaccination (dated by TCRdb to about 2016). In the study overall: A cohort of some 15 glioblastoma patients from Phase I and II dendritic cell vaccination trials was included, of whom 9 were newly diagnosed and 6 had recurrent disease. In glioblastoma patients vaccinated with dendritic cells, deep sequencing of TCR beta CDR3 regions served to measure the amount of tumor-infiltrating lymphocytes and to compare repertoires between tumor and blood. Between the early 2000s and the early 2010s, patients were given autologous tumor lysate-pulsed dendritic cell vaccination. The vaccine was prepared from monocyte-derived dendritic cells that were cultured for approximately seven days with IL-4 and GM-CSF and then pulsed overnight with autologous tumor lysate. TCR sequencing metrics, including TIL content and tumor-blood repertoire overlap, were correlated with survival after dendritic cell vaccination. Three intradermal dendritic cell vaccine injections were administered to patients at biweekly intervals in the arm below the axilla.

As encoded in the germline V gene, CDR1 is SGHRS while CDR2 is YFSETQ. The CDR3, cysteine through phenylalanine, is 13 amino acids long. Only the CDR3 DNA stays, 39 bases, in frame from base 1. V drops 0 bases and J drops 5 bases, leaving 8 bases in between. Turning to this clone: The antigen it recognizes is unknown. Qualities for individual bases were not recorded, and no much larger clone is one base off.

The paper as a whole reports these results and caveats: The three-group TCR overlap response model was characterized as speculative, and prospective validation of the model was stated to be required. The cohort was small and heterogeneous, only a few patients had full blood and tumor sets, and even fewer had initial-recurrent tumor pairs. Longer time to progression and overall survival after dendritic cell vaccination were predicted by higher estimated pretreatment TIL content. TCR clonality showed no direct relationship with survival, which suggests that a diverse polyclonal response may matter.

Using the immunoSEQ assay, TCRB CDR3 regions were amplified from 1.5 to 2 micrograms of genomic DNA, or from all available DNA when less than that was on hand. The multiplex PCR employed 60 forward primers targeting TCR V beta segments and 13 reverse primers targeting J beta segments. To estimate the number of reads per starting template, synthetic control templates were added to each sample at limiting dilution. The Illumina HiSeq System generated sequencing reads of 87 bp. Per the original workflow: To remove PCR and sequencing errors, closely related sequences were merged with a nearest neighbor algorithm. TCR overlap was measured as the percentage of unique tumor TCR beta sequences that were also present in the peripheral blood of the same patient. The immuneACCESS repertoire file appears here via TCRdb, limited to in-frame rearrangements. These files lack a portion of the clones; in checked studies, under half of the deficit traces to unresolved V genes, and the cause of the others is not known. V, J and clone size were drawn from that table, and D and trimming were deduced from the DNA. Within this sample are 75,000 to 95,000 clones, with roughly 87% of them counted one time only. 2% to 2.5% of the sample is in the top ten clones.

This specimen's time point label, interpreted: after dendritic cell vaccination, including at tumor progression/relapse. Patients were selected for having adequate residual fresh-frozen tumor tissue and more than two years of available survival data. Molecular status otherwise varied across the glioblastoma patients, but none of them carried an isocitrate dehydrogenase mutation. PBMC were collected before vaccination, two weeks after the third vaccination, and at tumor progression if tumor progression occurred. The Qiagen DNeasy Blood extraction Kit was used for extraction of genomic DNA. The sequence links TRBV5-1 to TRBJ2-5; the D gene cannot be named for sure. The starting material was blood, obtained after dendritic cell vaccination. This receptor was obtained from a human donor with glioblastoma. The CDR3 sequence is CASSLDPRETQYF. The sequenced DNA: TGCGCCAGCAGCTTGGACCCGAGGGAGACCCAGTACTTC.